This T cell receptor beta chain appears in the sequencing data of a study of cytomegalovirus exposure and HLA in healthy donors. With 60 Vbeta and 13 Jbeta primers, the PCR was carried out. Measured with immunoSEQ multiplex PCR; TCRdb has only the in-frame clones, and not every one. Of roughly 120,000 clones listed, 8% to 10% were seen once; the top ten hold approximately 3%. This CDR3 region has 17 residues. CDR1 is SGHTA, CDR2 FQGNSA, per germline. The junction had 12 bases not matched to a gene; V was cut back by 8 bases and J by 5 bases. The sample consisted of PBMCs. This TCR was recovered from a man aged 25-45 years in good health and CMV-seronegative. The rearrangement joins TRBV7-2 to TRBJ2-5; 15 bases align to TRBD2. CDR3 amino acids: CASPPQNGLAGGETQYF. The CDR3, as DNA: TGTGCCAGCCCCCCCCAAAATGGACTAGCGGGGGGGGAGACCCAGTACTTC.